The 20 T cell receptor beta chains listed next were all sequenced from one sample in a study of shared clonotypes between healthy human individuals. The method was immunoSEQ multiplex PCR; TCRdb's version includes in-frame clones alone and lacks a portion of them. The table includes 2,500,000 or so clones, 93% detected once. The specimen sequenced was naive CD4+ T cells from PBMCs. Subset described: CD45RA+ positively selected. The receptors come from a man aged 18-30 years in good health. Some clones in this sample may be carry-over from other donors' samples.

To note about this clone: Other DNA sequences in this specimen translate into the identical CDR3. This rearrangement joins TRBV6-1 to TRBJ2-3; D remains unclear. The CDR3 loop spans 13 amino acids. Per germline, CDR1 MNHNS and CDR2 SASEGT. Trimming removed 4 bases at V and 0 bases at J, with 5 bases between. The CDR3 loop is CASSVASTDTQYF. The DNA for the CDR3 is TGTGCCAGCAGTGTGGCTAGCACAGATACGCAGTATTTT.

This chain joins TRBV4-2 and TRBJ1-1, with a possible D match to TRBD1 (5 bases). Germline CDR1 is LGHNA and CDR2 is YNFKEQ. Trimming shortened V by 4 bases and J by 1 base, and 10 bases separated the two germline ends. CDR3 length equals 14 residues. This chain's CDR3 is CASSPAGGNTEAFF. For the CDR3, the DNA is TGTGCCAGCAGCCCCGCCGGGGGGAACACTGAAGCTTTCTTT.

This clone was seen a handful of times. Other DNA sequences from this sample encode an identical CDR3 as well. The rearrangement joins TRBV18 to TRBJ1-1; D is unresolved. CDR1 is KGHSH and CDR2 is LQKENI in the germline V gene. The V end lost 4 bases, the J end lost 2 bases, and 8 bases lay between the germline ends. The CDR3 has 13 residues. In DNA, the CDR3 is TGTGCCAGCTCACGTGAGGGTAACACTGAAGCTTTCTTT. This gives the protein CASSREGNTEAFF. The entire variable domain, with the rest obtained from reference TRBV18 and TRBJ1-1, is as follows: NAGVMQNPRHLVRRRGQEARLRCSPMKGHSHVYWYRQLPEEGLKFMVYLQKENIIDESGMPKERFSAEFPKEGPSILRIQQVVRGDSAAYFCASSREGNTEAFFGQGTRLTVV.

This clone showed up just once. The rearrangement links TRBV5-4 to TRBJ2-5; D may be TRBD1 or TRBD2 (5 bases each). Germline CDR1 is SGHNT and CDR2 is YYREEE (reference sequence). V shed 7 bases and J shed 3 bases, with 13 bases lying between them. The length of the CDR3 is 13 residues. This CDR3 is CASLLRGEETQYF. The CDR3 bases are TGTGCCAGCCTCTTGAGAGGGGAAGAGACCCAGTACTTC.

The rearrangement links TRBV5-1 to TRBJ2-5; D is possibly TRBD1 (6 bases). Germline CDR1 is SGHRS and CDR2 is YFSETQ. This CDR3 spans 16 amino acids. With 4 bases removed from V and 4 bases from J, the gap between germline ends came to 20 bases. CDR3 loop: CASSPQGWQGRETQYF. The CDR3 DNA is TGCGCCAGCAGCCCCCAGGGATGGCAGGGGAGAGAGACCCAGTACTTC. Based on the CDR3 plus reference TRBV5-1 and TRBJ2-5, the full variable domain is KAGVTQTPRYLIKTRGQQVTLSCSPISGHRSVSWYQQTPGQGLQFLFEYFSETQRNKGNFPGRFSGRQFSNSRSEMNVSTLELGDSALYLCASSPQGWQGRETQYFGPGTRLLVL.

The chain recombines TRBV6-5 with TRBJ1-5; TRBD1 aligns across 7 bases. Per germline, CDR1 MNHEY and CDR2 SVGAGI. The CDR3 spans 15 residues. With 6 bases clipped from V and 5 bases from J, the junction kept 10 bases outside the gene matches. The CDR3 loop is CASRLTGVEDQPQHF. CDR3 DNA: TGTGCCAGCAGACTCACAGGGGTAGAAGATCAGCCCCAGCATTTT.

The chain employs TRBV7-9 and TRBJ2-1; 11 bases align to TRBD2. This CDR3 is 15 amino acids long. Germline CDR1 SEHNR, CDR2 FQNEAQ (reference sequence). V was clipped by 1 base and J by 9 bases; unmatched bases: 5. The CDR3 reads CASSLVTSGSFEQFF. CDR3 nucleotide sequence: TGTGCCAGCAGCTTAGTTACTAGCGGGAGTTTTGAGCAGTTCTTC.

The CDR3 DNA sequence: TGTGCCTGGAGTTCCTCGGGGGATACGCAGTATTTT. Amino acids: CAWSSSGDTQYF. The genes are TRBV30 and TRBJ2-3; maybe TRBD2 (5 bases). V was shortened by 2 bases and J by 6 bases, with 9 bases between the two germline ends. Germline V lookup: CDR1 GTSNPN, CDR2 SVGIG (reference sequence). The CDR3 loop spans 12 amino acids.

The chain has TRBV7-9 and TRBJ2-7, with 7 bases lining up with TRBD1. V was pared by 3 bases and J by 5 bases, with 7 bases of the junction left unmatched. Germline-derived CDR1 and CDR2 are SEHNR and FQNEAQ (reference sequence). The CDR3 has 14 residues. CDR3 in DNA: TGTGCCAGCAGCTTGGGGACAGAGTCTAACGAGCAGTACTTC. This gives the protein CASSLGTESNEQYF.

The CDR3 loop is CASSSPPGLYTEAFF. The CDR3 coding sequence is TGTGCCAGCAGTTCCCCGCCAGGGTTGTACACTGAAGCTTTCTTT. The rearrangement joins TRBV27 to TRBJ1-1; a weak D match, TRBD1 (5 bases). CDR1 is MNHEY and CDR2 is SMNVEV in the germline V gene (reference sequence). The length of the CDR3 is 15 residues. V lost 4 bases and J lost 3, with 15 bases in between.

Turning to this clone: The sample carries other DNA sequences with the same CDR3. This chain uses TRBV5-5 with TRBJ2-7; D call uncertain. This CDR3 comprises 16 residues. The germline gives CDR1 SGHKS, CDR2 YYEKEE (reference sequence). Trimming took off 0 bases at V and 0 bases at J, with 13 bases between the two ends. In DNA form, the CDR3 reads TGTGCCAGCAGCTTGGCCGGTTCGCCAAGCTCCTACGAGCAGTACTTC. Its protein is CASSLAGSPSSYEQYF.

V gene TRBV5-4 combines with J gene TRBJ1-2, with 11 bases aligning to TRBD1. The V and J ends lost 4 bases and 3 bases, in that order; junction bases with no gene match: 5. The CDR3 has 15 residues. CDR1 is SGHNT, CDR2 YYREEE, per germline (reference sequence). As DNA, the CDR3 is TGTGCCAGCAGCCCCGGACAGGGGGCCGACTATGGCTACACCTTC. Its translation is CASSPGQGADYGYTF.

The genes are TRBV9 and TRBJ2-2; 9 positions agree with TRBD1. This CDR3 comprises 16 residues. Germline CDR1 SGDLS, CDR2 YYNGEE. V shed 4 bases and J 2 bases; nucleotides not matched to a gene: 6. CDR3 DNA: TGTGCCAGCAGCCTAATACAGGGGGCAAACACCGGGGAGCTGTTTTTT. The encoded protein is CASSLIQGANTGELFF. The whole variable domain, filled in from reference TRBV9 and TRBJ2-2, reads DSGVTQTPKHLITATGQRVTLRCSPRSGDLSVYWYQQSLDQGLQFLIQYYNGEERAKGNILERFSAQQFPDLHSELNLSSLELGDSALYFCASSLIQGANTGELFFGEGSRLTVL.

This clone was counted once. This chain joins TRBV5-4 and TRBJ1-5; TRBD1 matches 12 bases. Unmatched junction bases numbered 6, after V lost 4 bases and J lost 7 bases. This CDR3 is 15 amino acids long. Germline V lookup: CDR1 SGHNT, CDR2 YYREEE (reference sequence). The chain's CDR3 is CASSAGTGGEQPQHF. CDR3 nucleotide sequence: TGTGCCAGCAGCGCCGGGACAGGGGGCGAACAGCCCCAGCATTTT.

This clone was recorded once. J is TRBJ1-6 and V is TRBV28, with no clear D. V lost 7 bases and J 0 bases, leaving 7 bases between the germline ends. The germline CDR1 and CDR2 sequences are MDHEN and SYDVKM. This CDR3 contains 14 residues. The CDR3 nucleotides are TGTGCCAGCAATCCGAGCTCCTATAATTCACCCCTCCACTTT. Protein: CASNPSSYNSPLHF.

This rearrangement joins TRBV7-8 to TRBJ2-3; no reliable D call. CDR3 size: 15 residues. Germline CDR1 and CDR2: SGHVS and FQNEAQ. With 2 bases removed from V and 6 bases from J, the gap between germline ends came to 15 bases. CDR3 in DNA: TGTGCCAGCAGCTTATATTTAACAGCCTGGGATACGCAGTATTTT. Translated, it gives CASSLYLTAWDTQYF.

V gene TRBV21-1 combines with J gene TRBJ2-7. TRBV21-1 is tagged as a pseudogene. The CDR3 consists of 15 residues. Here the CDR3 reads CASSSRAGRPYEQYF. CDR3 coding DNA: TGTGCCAGCAGCTCCCGGGCCGGCAGACCCTACGAGCAGTACTTC.

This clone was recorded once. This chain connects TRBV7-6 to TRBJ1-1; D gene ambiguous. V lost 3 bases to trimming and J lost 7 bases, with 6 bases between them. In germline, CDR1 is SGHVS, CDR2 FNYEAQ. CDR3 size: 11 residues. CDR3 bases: TGTGCCAGCAGCTTGGCAGATGAAGCTTTCTTT. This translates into CASSLADEAFF.

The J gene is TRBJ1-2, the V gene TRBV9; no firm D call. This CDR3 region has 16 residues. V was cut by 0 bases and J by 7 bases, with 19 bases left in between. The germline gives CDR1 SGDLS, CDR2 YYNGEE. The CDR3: CASSVGAEGGISGYTF. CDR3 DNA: TGTGCCAGCAGCGTAGGCGCTGAGGGTGGGATCTCTGGCTACACCTTC.

CDR3 in DNA: TGCGCCAGCAGTGATCAGGGGGCGAGCTACGAGCAGTACTTC. Encoded protein: CASSDQGASYEQYF. The rearrangement uses TRBV5-1 and TRBJ2-7; 8 bases are a match to TRBD1. CDR1 and CDR2 from the germline V gene are SGHRS and YFSETQ. This CDR3 region has 14 residues. Trimming removed 5 bases from V and 3 bases from J; junction bases left unmatched: 7.